This entry features one T cell receptor beta chain sequence. Germline CDR1 is ENHRY and CDR2 is SYGVKD. This CDR3 contains 16 residues. V lost 3 bases, J lost 13 bases, and 13 bases stayed unmatched. Alongside a J-beta primer mix, a sample-barcoded 5' primer served in a second PCR lasting roughly 6 to 11 cycles. Each cDNA was tagged by a template-switch adaptor containing 12 random nucleotides. TCRdb ran MiXCR on the 5' RACE reads and lists one entry per CDR3 protein. In the table there are some 1.1 million distinct CDR3 sequences, under 40% of which are singletons. These data come from a study of blood T cells in healthy people across ages.

Material for sequencing was blood. The receptor was isolated from a man aged 18 to 35 in good health. V usage is TRBV10-3 and J usage is TRBJ2-1, with 12 bases aligning to TRBD2. CDR3 protein: CAISDGLAGNQETQFF. In DNA form, the CDR3 reads TGTGCCATCAGTGACGGACTAGCGGGGAACCAAGAGACCCAGTTCTTC.